This T cell receptor (beta chain) was documented in a study of shared clonotypes between healthy human individuals. Study background: Researchers assigned three CD4 naive, three CD4 memory, two CD8 naive and one CD8 memory plate to each donor. Study findings and constraints: In a handful of donors, approximately 5% of naive CD4 clonotypes appeared in common.

From germline, CDR1 is SEHNR and CDR2 FQNEAQ (reference sequence). Trimming removed 0 bases at V and 4 bases at J, with 9 bases between. The CDR3 contains 14 residues. Repertoires were generated with immunoSEQ multiplex PCR, while TCRdb's copy carries only in-frame clones and drops some. The sample yields roughly 1,500,000 clones, 95% to 99% seen once. Worth noting for this clone: Antigen specificity is unknown.

This TCR came from a man aged 30 to 39 in good health. This chain joins TRBV7-9 and TRBJ1-2; D ambiguous. Sample: naive CD4+ T cells sorted from blood. Subset noted: CD45RA+ positively selected. The CDR3 nucleotides read TGTGCCAGCAGCTTAGCTTCCTGGGCCTATGGCTACACCTTC. It yields the protein CASSLASWAYGYTF.